The 5 T cell receptor beta chains listed next were all sequenced from one sample in a study of shared clonotypes between healthy human individuals. Here immunoSEQ multiplex PCR was the method, and the copy in TCRdb shows in-frame clones only, minus some. Of roughly 2,300,000 clones detected, 80% to 95% appear once; the ten largest clones hold 0.37%. Sequencing input: naive CD4+ T cells from PBMCs. As to subset: CD45RA+ positively selected. The receptors shown here come from a man aged 18 to 30 in good health. Some clones in this sample may be carry-over from other donors' samples.

The chain links TRBV10-3 to TRBJ2-1, with 9 bases matching TRBD2. Germline V gene data show CDR1 as ENHRY and CDR2 as SYGVKD. The J segment lost 4 bases and the V segment lost 8 bases, leaving 9 bases of the junction unmatched. CDR3 size: 15 residues. The CDR3 protein is CAIASLAGRYNEQFF. In DNA form, the CDR3 reads TGTGCCATCGCCTCTCTAGCGGGGCGGTACAATGAGCAGTTCTTC.

This clone was recorded once. The genes are TRBV30 and TRBJ2-3; 8 nucleotides match TRBD2. Germline CDR1 is GTSNPN and CDR2 is SVGIG (reference sequence). This CDR3 has 15 amino acids. J gave up 7 bases and V 0 bases, and 9 bases lay outside the gene matches. Here the CDR3 DNA reads TGTGCCTGGAGTGTACCTGCGGGAGGCGGAAATACGCAGTATTTT. This translates into CAWSVPAGGGNTQYF.

In the case of this clone: Other nucleotide sequences in the sample specify the same CDR3. The chain has TRBV18 and TRBJ1-1, with D possibly being TRBD1 (5 bases). CDR3 size: 14 residues. Germline V lookup: CDR1 KGHSH, CDR2 LQKENI. V was trimmed by 3 bases and J by 3 bases, leaving 11 bases between them. CDR3 protein: CASSPGQGHTEAFF. The CDR3 nucleotides are TGTGCCAGCTCACCGGGGCAAGGCCACACTGAAGCTTTCTTT.

This clone has only one observation. This sequence joins TRBV19 and TRBJ2-3, with TRBD1 matching 8 bases. Germline CDR1 is LNHDA and CDR2 is SQIVND (reference sequence). The trim removed 6 bases at V and 2 bases at J, leaving 13 bases unmatched. This CDR3 comprises 17 residues. The DNA for the CDR3 is TGTGCCAGTAGCCCAGGGGGCCAAGCGGACTTCACAGATACGCAGTATTTT. Residues: CASSPGGQADFTDTQYF. Complete variable domain (other parts from reference TRBV19 and TRBJ2-3): DGGITQSPKYLFRKEGQNVTLSCEQNLNHDAMYWYRQDPGQGLRLIYYSQIVNDFQKGDIAEGYSVSREKKESFPLTVTSAQKNPTAFYLCASSPGGQADFTDTQYFGPGTRLTVL.

The chain recombines TRBV11-2 with TRBJ2-3, with 11 bases lining up with TRBD2. Trimming took 1 base from V and 4 from J; bases not matched to a gene: 4. CDR3 size: 16 residues. From germline, CDR1 is SGHAT and CDR2 FQNNGV. The CDR3 loop reads CASSLGSGRASDTQYF. The CDR3 nucleotides read TGTGCCAGCAGCTTAGGTAGCGGGAGGGCCTCAGATACGCAGTATTTT.